The 26 T cell receptor beta chains below were found in one sample sequenced in a study of cytomegalovirus exposure and HLA in healthy donors. Primers: 60 Vbeta forward and 13 Jbeta reverse. Sequenced by immunoSEQ multiplex PCR; TCRdb stores in-frame clones only, minus some. The sample consists of about 140,000 clones, 70% to 80% of them appearing once. The sequencing sample was made of PBMCs. The receptor set was obtained from a female donor in good health and CMV-seronegative.

The chain recombines TRBV7-8 with TRBJ1-5; D not resolved. This CDR3 is 14 amino acids long. Trimming removed 0 bases at V and 0 bases at J, with 3 bases between. Looked up from germline, CDR1 is SGHVS and CDR2 is FQNEAQ. As DNA, the CDR3 is TGTGCCAGCAGCTTAGCGAGTAGCAATCAGCCCCAGCATTTT. Translation: CASSLASSNQPQHF.

This clone was found once. The rearrangement links TRBV6-1 to TRBJ2-7; D gene uncertain. The V and J ends lost 1 base and 2 bases respectively, with 9 bases between them. From germline, CDR1 is MNHNS and CDR2 SASEGT. The CDR3 is 14 amino acids. The chain's CDR3 is CASSEERWAYEQYF. The CDR3 region has the DNA TGTGCCAGCAGTGAAGAGAGGTGGGCCTACGAGCAGTACTTC.

This chain links TRBV7-2 with TRBJ1-5; tentatively, D is TRBD1 (5 bases). Trimming took 1 base from V and 3 from J, leaving 10 bases between them. The germline CDR1 and CDR2 sequences are SGHTA and FQGNSA. There are 15 residues in the CDR3. The CDR3 sequence is CASSLDGRDNQPQHF. DNA of the CDR3: TGTGCCAGCAGCTTAGACGGCAGGGACAATCAGCCCCAGCATTTT.

This chain links TRBV5-1 with TRBJ2-3; the D gene is possibly TRBD2 (6 bases). Germline assignment: CDR1 SGHRS and CDR2 YFSETQ. This CDR3 is 16 amino acids long. V was trimmed by 4 bases and J by 0 bases, leaving 15 bases between them. The CDR3 nucleotides are TGCGCCAGCAGCCGGGGGACCATCGCTAGCACAGATACGCAGTATTTT. The encoded protein is CASSRGTIASTDTQYF.

The genes are TRBV4-2 and TRBJ2-3; TRBD2 aligns across 7 bases. The ends lost 4 bases at V and 9 bases at J; junction bases unmatched: 16. This CDR3 is built from 16 residues. Germline values: CDR1 LGHNA, CDR2 YNFKEQ. CDR3 residues: CASSPGGLPEGWTQYF. In DNA, the CDR3 is TGTGCCAGCAGCCCCGGGGGACTACCGGAGGGTTGGACGCAGTATTTT.

The chain has TRBV10-3 and TRBJ1-3, with 7 bases aligning to TRBD1. V shed 7 bases and J 8 bases; nucleotides not matched to a gene: 11. Germline V CDR1 and CDR2: ENHRY, SYGVKD. This CDR3 has 14 amino acids. CDR3 coding DNA: TGTGCCATCAACCTGTCAGGGGACAGTGACACCATATATTTT. It is translated as CAINLSGDSDTIYF.

This clone was seen only once. The chain links TRBV4-1 to TRBJ2-3; D unresolved. The germline V gene encodes CDR1 MGHRA and CDR2 YSYEKL. CDR3 length: 15 residues. The V and J ends lost 0 bases and 4 bases respectively, with 11 bases between them. CDR3 coding DNA: TGCGCCAGCAGCCAAGATGCGCCGATTTCAGATACGCAGTATTTT. The encoded protein is CASSQDAPISDTQYF.

The chain has TRBV5-5 and TRBJ2-3, with D perhaps TRBD1 (6 bases). V lost 0 bases to trimming and J lost 5 bases, with 16 bases between them. This CDR3 has 16 amino acids. Germline CDR1 is SGHKS and CDR2 is YYEKEE (reference sequence). The CDR3 loop is CASSLDPHRDGDTQYF. The CDR3 coding sequence is TGTGCCAGCAGCTTGGATCCTCACAGGGATGGAGATACGCAGTATTTT.

The J gene is TRBJ2-1, the V gene TRBV7-2; D possibly corresponds to TRBD2 (7 bases). The CDR3 covers 12 residues. Trimming removed 3 bases from V and 15 bases from J, with 15 bases in between. The germline CDR1 and CDR2 sequences are SGHTA and FQGNSA. Here the CDR3 reads CASSFRGAQAFF. The CDR3 bases are TGTGCCAGCAGCTTCCGGGGGGCTCAGGCGTTCTTC. Full variable domain (missing parts from reference TRBV7-2 and TRBJ2-1): GAGVSQSPSNKVTEKGKDVELRCDPISGHTALYWYRQSLGQGLEFLIYFQGNSAPDKSGLPSDRFSAERTGGSVSTLTIQRTQQEDSAVYLCASSFRGAQAFFGPGTRLTVL.

V and J are TRBV6-1 and TRBJ2-1; 11 bases are a match to TRBD2. The CDR3 has 14 residues. Losses at the gene ends were 4 bases for V and 6 bases for J; bases not matched to a gene: 2. Germline assignment: CDR1 MNHNS and CDR2 SASEGT. CDR3 loop: CASSVGTSGNEQFF. The CDR3 region has the DNA TGTGCCAGCAGTGTCGGGACTAGCGGCAATGAGCAGTTCTTC.

This clone was found a few times. The chain carries TRBV4-3 and TRBJ1-2; unclear D gene. V was pared by 0 bases and J by 2 bases, with 7 bases between. Germline CDR1 and CDR2: LGHNA and YSLEER. There are 14 residues in the CDR3. This CDR3 is CASSQDRGNYGYTF. As DNA, the CDR3 is TGCGCCAGCAGCCAAGATCGCGGAAACTATGGCTACACCTTC.

The chain uses TRBV9 and TRBJ1-2; D remains unclear. The V and J ends lost 0 bases and 4 bases respectively, with 10 bases between them. CDR1 is SGDLS, CDR2 YYNGEE, per germline. There are 14 residues in the CDR3. DNA for the CDR3: TGTGCCAGCAGCGTAGGCGTACAGTCCTATGGCTACACCTTC. Translated, it gives CASSVGVQSYGYTF.

This chain uses TRBV6-1 with TRBJ2-3; TRBD2 is a possible D gene (5 bases). Trimming stripped 2 bases from V and 5 bases from J, with 14 bases between. Germline CDR1 MNHNS, CDR2 SASEGT. The CDR3 is made up of 15 amino acids. The CDR3 region has the DNA TGTGCCAGCAGTGAACTAGGCTCCGAGGGAGATACGCAGTATTTT. Translated, it gives CASSELGSEGDTQYF.

The gene calls are TRBV9 and TRBJ2-7; TRBD2 matches 8 bases. Germline CDR1 and CDR2: SGDLS and YYNGEE. The CDR3 sequence is 15 residues long. J gave up 0 bases and V 2 bases, and 4 bases lay outside the gene matches. CDR3 DNA sequence: TGTGCCAGCAGCGTTGAAAGCGGGAGCTCCTACGAGCAGTACTTC. Translating gives CASSVESGSSYEQYF.

The J gene is TRBJ2-7, the V gene TRBV4-1, with 9 bases fitting TRBD1. CDR3 length equals 15 residues. The V and J ends lost 5 bases and 4 bases, in that order; junction bases with no gene match: 9. The V gene's germline CDR1 is MGHRA and CDR2 YSYEKL. The CDR3 sequence is CASSTGQGLMYEQYF. CDR3 bases: TGCGCCAGCAGCACGGGACAGGGTCTTATGTACGAGCAGTACTTC.

The chain combines TRBV7-9 with TRBJ2-1; tentative D call: TRBD1 (5 bases). The CDR3 is 15 amino acids. The germline CDR1 and CDR2 sequences are SEHNR and FQNEAQ (reference sequence). Trimming stripped 1 base from V and 6 bases from J, with 13 bases between. DNA for the CDR3: TGTGCCAGCAGCTTAGGGGGCGTTAGGGGCAATGAGCAGTTCTTC. Translating gives CASSLGGVRGNEQFF. The full variable domain, rest sourced from reference TRBV7-9 and TRBJ2-1, is DTGVSQNPRHKITKRGQNVTFRCDPISEHNRLYWYRQTLGQGPEFLTYFQNEAQLEKSRLLSDRFSAERPKGSFSTLEIQRTEQGDSAMYLCASSLGGVRGNEQFFGPGTRLTVL.

The table lists this clone with a count of one. The rearrangement joins TRBV29-1 to TRBJ2-5, with TRBD2 identical over 7 bases. Germline loops: CDR1 SQVTM, CDR2 ANQGSEA. J was trimmed by 4 bases and V by 4 bases; bases with no gene match: 3. The CDR3 is made up of 12 amino acids. The CDR3 DNA reads TGCAGCGTTGGGGCTAGCGGAGAGACCCAGTACTTC. As protein: CSVGASGETQYF.

The chain recombines TRBV2 with TRBJ1-1; tentative D call: TRBD1 (5 bases). CDR1 is SNHLY and CDR2 is FYNNEI in the germline V gene. The CDR3 is 13 amino acids. The V gene lost 11 bases and the J gene lost 1 base, with 14 bases spanning the gap. The CDR3 DNA sequence: TGTGCCGGAACCTCCGACAGGAACACTGAAGCTTTCTTT. Residues: CAGTSDRNTEAFF.

The chain combines TRBV27 with TRBJ2-1, with unresolved D. V was cut by 6 bases and J by 0 bases, with 12 bases left in between. This CDR3 region has 15 residues. The germline gives CDR1 MNHEY, CDR2 SMNVEV (reference sequence). The CDR3 region is CASSITSSSYNEQFF. In DNA, the CDR3 is TGTGCCAGCAGCATAACATCCAGCTCCTACAATGAGCAGTTCTTC.

This rearrangement joins TRBV28 to TRBJ2-2; D unclear. The CDR3 consists of 12 residues. The germline CDR1 and CDR2 sequences are MDHEN and SYDVKM. V gave up 7 bases and J gave up 5 bases, with 8 bases separating them. The DNA of the CDR3 is TGTGCCAGCACCCCCGGGACCGGGGAGCTGTTTTTT. Amino acid sequence: CASTPGTGELFF.

The gene calls are TRBV5-6 and TRBJ1-1; 9 bases map to TRBD1. The CDR3 has 16 residues. Germline V CDR1 and CDR2: SGHDT, YYEEEE. V trimming: 2 bases; J trimming: 0 bases; junction bases outside the gene matches: 5. CDR3 protein: CASSFGTGLMNTEAFF. The CDR3 coding sequence is TGTGCCAGCAGCTTCGGGACAGGGCTGATGAACACTGAAGCTTTCTTT. Using reference TRBV5-6 and TRBJ1-1 for the parts outside the CDR3, the full variable domain is DAGVTQSPTHLIKTRGQQVTLRCSPKSGHDTVSWYQQALGQGPQFIFQYYEEEERQRGNFPDRFSGHQFPNYSSELNVNALLLGDSALYLCASSFGTGLMNTEAFFGQGTRLTVV.

The chain carries TRBV5-1 and TRBJ1-2; perhaps TRBD1 as D (5 bases). CDR1 and CDR2 from the germline V gene are SGHRS and YFSETQ. The V and J ends lost 2 bases and 3 bases respectively, with 8 bases between them. The CDR3 is 13 residues long. The CDR3 DNA sequence: TGCGCCAGCAGCTTCGACAGTGACTATGGCTACACCTTC. It codes for CASSFDSDYGYTF. Based on the CDR3 plus reference TRBV5-1 and TRBJ1-2, the full variable domain is KAGVTQTPRYLIKTRGQQVTLSCSPISGHRSVSWYQQTPGQGLQFLFEYFSETQRNKGNFPGRFSGRQFSNSRSEMNVSTLELGDSALYLCASSFDSDYGYTFGSGTRLTVV.

With regard to this clone: Its ends do not fully match the called genes, so a read error is possible. V gene TRBV7-7 combines with J gene TRBJ2-7; 9 bases agree with TRBD1. The CDR3 extends over 18 amino acids. Germline values: CDR1 SSHAT, CDR2 FNYEAQ (reference sequence). The CDR3 sequence: CASSTRGPGQGWSYEQYF. The CDR3 DNA is TGTGCTAGCAGCACCCGCGGACCGGGACAGGGTTGGAGCTACGAGCAGTACTTC.

The gene calls are TRBV7-8 and TRBJ1-5; no clear D. With 1 base removed from V and 3 bases from J, the gap between germline ends came to 4 bases. Germline CDR1 SGHVS, CDR2 FQNEAQ. This CDR3 spans 13 amino acids. The CDR3 protein is CASSLDNNQPQHF. The CDR3 DNA follows: TGTGCCAGCAGCTTAGATAACAATCAGCCCCAGCATTTT.

This clone was recorded many times. The J gene is TRBJ2-1, the V gene TRBV18; D remains ambiguous. Germline lookup yields CDR1 KGHSH and CDR2 LQKENI. The CDR3 contains 14 residues. V lost 6 bases, J lost 3 bases, and 12 bases lay in between. The CDR3 loop reads CASSTEHIYNEQFF. In nucleotides, the CDR3 is TGTGCCAGCTCCACGGAGCATATCTACAATGAGCAGTTCTTC.

CDR3 DNA sequence: TGCGCCAGCAGCCAAGATAGGGGACTTGGGGGGACTGAAGCTTTCTTT. The encoded protein is CASSQDRGLGGTEAFF. The chain carries TRBV4-3 and TRBJ1-1; maybe TRBD1 (5 bases). Trimming pared 0 bases from V and 5 bases from J, leaving 16 bases between. The CDR3 is 16 residues long. The germline gives CDR1 LGHNA, CDR2 YSLEER.